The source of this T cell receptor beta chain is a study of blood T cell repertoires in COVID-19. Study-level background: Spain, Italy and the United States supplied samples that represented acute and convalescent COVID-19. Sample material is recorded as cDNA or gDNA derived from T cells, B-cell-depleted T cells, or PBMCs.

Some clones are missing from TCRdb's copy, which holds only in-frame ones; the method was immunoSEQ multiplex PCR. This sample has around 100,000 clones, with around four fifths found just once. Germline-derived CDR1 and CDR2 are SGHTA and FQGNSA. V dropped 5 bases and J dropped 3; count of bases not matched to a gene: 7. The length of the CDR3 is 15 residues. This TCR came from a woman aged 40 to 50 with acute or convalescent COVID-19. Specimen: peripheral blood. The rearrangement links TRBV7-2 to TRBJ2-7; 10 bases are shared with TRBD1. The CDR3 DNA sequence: TGTGCCAGCAGCCCAGGGACAGGGGACTACTACGAGCAGTACTTC. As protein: CASSPGTGDYYEQYF.